What follows describes a single T cell receptor beta chain. V shed 3 bases and J shed 3 bases, with 11 bases lying between them. CDR3 length: 13 residues. Germline values: CDR1 GTSNPN, CDR2 SVGIG (reference sequence). This specimen comes from a study of blood T cell repertoires in COVID-19. Study-wide background: Samples representing acute and convalescent COVID-19 were sourced from the United States, Italy and Spain.

The data were produced by immunoSEQ multiplex PCR, yet TCRdb's version contains in-frame clones alone and is incomplete. The data show 95,000 to 150,000 clones, about 78% seen once. Sequenced sample: peripheral blood. The rearrangement joins TRBV30 to TRBJ1-1; D gene unclear. The receptor was isolated from a man between 65 and 85 years old with acute or convalescent COVID-19. The CDR3 loop is CAWRPWQDTEAFF. The CDR3 DNA reads as TGTGCCTGGAGACCCTGGCAGGACACTGAAGCTTTCTTT.